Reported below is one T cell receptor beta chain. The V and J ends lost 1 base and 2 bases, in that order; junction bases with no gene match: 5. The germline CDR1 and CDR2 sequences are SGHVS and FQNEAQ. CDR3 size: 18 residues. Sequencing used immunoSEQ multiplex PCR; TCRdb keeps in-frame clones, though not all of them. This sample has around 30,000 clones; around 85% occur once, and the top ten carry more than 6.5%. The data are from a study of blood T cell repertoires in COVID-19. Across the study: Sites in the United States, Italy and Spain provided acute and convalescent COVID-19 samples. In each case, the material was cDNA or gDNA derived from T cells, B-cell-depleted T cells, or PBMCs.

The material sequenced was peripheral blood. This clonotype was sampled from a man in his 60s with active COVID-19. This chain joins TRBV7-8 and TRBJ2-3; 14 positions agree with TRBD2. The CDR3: CASSLGLAGGRFTDTQYF. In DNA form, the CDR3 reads TGTGCCAGCAGCTTAGGACTAGCGGGAGGGAGATTCACAGATACGCAGTATTTT.